Shown below are 27 T cell receptor beta chains from a single sample sequenced in a study of chemoradiotherapy in HPV16-positive cancers. Clones were read by immunoSEQ multiplex PCR, and TCRdb kept only the in-frame ones, dropping some. The sample yields about 8,800 clones, roughly 70% seen once. The sequencing here drew on tumor tissue, taken from a patient who underwent chemoradiotherapy. The receptors stem from a human donor with HPV-associated anogenital cancer.

This chain uses TRBV6-6 with TRBJ2-2; 7 bases agree with TRBD1. Trimming cost V 8 bases and J 3 bases; bases outside gene matches: 3. Germline CDR1 and CDR2: MNHNY and SVGAGI (reference sequence). The CDR3 spans 13 residues. CDR3 region: CASATGDTGELFF. The CDR3 DNA follows: TGTGCCAGCGCAACAGGGGACACCGGGGAGCTGTTTTTT.

The rearrangement links TRBV18 to TRBJ2-5; 8 bases line up with TRBD2. CDR3 length equals 15 residues. Germline V CDR1 and CDR2: KGHSH, LQKENI. Trimming at V came to 0 bases and at J to 5 bases, leaving 5 bases not matched to a gene. This chain's CDR3 is CASSPPSGTGETQYF. The CDR3 DNA reads TGTGCCAGCTCACCACCTAGCGGGACGGGGGAGACCCAGTACTTC.

This chain connects TRBV4-1 to TRBJ2-3; 10 bases are a match to TRBD1. Trimming at V came to 3 bases and at J to 0 bases, leaving 3 bases not matched to a gene. Germline-derived CDR1 and CDR2 are MGHRA and YSYEKL. The CDR3 runs to 16 residues. The CDR3 coding sequence is TGCGCCAGCAGCCATCGGGACAGGGGAAGCACAGATACGCAGTATTTT. It translates to CASSHRDRGSTDTQYF.

V is TRBV5-1 and J is TRBJ2-7, with 8 nucleotides matching TRBD1. V shed 0 bases and J 4 bases; nucleotides not matched to a gene: 6. The V gene's germline CDR1 is SGHRS and CDR2 YFSETQ. This CDR3 is 15 amino acids long. Here the CDR3 DNA reads TGCGCCAGCAGCTTGGAACAGGGGGTTATGTACGAGCAGTACTTC. The encoded protein is CASSLEQGVMYEQYF.

The genes are TRBV29-1 and TRBJ1-1, with 7 bases matching TRBD1. CDR1 and CDR2 (germline): SQVTM, ANQGSEA. The J segment lost 0 bases and the V segment lost 5 bases, leaving 6 bases of the junction unmatched. This CDR3 has 14 amino acids. In nucleotides, the CDR3 is TGCAGCGTTTCGCAAGGGGGCGTGAACACTGAAGCTTTCTTT. Its translation: CSVSQGGVNTEAFF.

The chain uses TRBV7-9 and TRBJ2-3; D remains ambiguous. CDR3 length: 16 amino acids. Trimming stripped 4 bases from V and 0 bases from J, with 14 bases between. Germline CDR1 is SEHNR and CDR2 is FQNEAQ (reference sequence). CDR3 region: CASSSPVVPSTDTQYF. CDR3 bases: TGTGCCAGCAGCTCCCCCGTGGTACCTAGCACAGATACGCAGTATTTT. The variable domain in full, completed from reference TRBV7-9 and TRBJ2-3, reads DTGVSQNPRHKITKRGQNVTFRCDPISEHNRLYWYRQTLGQGPEFLTYFQNEAQLEKSRLLSDRFSAERPKGSFSTLEIQRTEQGDSAMYLCASSSPVVPSTDTQYFGPGTRLTVL.

The V gene is TRBV5-1, the J gene TRBJ1-1; a weak D match, TRBD1 (5 bases). This CDR3 is built from 14 residues. Germline V gives CDR1 SGHRS, CDR2 YFSETQ. Deletions cut 2 bases from V and 3 bases from J, with 11 bases between. The DNA of the CDR3 is TGCGCCAGCAGCTTCCAGGGAGAAGACACTGAAGCTTTCTTT. As protein: CASSFQGEDTEAFF.

This sequence joins TRBV7-2 and TRBJ2-1, with D possibly matching TRBD2 (6 bases). The CDR3 runs to 16 residues. Germline V gene lookup returns CDR1 SGHTA and CDR2 FQGNSA. The V end lost 1 base, the J end lost 9 bases, and 19 bases lay between the germline ends. The CDR3 nucleotides read TGTGCCAGCAGCTTAGTAGGAGGGAGCGCCTTGGGTGAGCAGTTCTTC. This encodes CASSLVGGSALGEQFF.

The genes are TRBV14 and TRBJ2-1; D gene unclear. V was shortened by 2 bases and J by 0 bases, with 8 bases between the two germline ends. The length of the CDR3 is 15 residues. Germline values: CDR1 SGHDN, CDR2 FVKESK. In DNA, the CDR3 is TGTGCCAGCAGCCAACTTTCTAACTCCTACAATGAGCAGTTCTTC. Translating it yields CASSQLSNSYNEQFF.

This clone was observed a handful of times. The chain links TRBV2 to TRBJ1-3, with 7 bases matching TRBD1. CDR1 SNHLY and CDR2 FYNNEI come from the germline V gene. J was trimmed by 0 bases and V by 7 bases; bases with no gene match: 12. The CDR3 contains 17 residues. CDR3 in amino acids: CASIRLNRGPSGNTIYF. The DNA of the CDR3 is TGTGCCAGCATTAGACTAAACAGGGGTCCCTCTGGAAACACCATATATTTT.

The CDR3 region is CASSLTSAEFYNEQFF. The CDR3 DNA sequence: TGTGCCAGCAGCTTAACTAGCGCGGAATTTTACAATGAGCAGTTCTTC. The chain is built from TRBV11-2 and TRBJ2-1; 7 bases fit TRBD2. Trimming cost V 2 bases and J 4 bases; bases outside gene matches: 8. The CDR3 spans 16 residues. CDR1 and CDR2 from the germline V gene are SGHAT and FQNNGV.

This clone is large in the sample. The gene calls are TRBV29-1 and TRBJ2-3; the D gene could be TRBD1 or TRBD2 (5 bases each). Per the germline V gene, CDR1 is SQVTM and CDR2 is ANQGSEA. V dropped 7 bases and J dropped 0 bases, with 8 bases sitting between them. The CDR3 sequence is 12 residues long. CDR3 residues: CSAWGSTDTQYF. CDR3 in DNA: TGCAGCGCCTGGGGGAGCACAGATACGCAGTATTTT.

This clone came up once. The rearrangement links TRBV5-1 to TRBJ1-2; D might be TRBD1 (5 bases). Trimming took 4 bases from V and 1 from J, leaving 11 bases between them. The CDR3 totals 14 residues. The germline CDR1 and CDR2 sequences are SGHRS and YFSETQ. The CDR3: CASSQQGFNYGYTF. CDR3 nucleotide sequence: TGCGCCAGCAGCCAGCAGGGCTTTAACTATGGCTACACCTTC.

The rearrangement uses TRBV6-1 and TRBJ2-3; D may be TRBD2 (5 bases). There are 15 residues in the CDR3. Per the germline V gene, CDR1 is MNHNS and CDR2 is SASEGT. Trimming shortened V by 4 bases and J by 0 bases, and 11 bases separated the two germline ends. The CDR3 spells CASSVSWTSTDTQYF. DNA of the CDR3: TGTGCCAGCAGTGTATCCTGGACTAGCACAGATACGCAGTATTTT.

The chain employs TRBV9 and TRBJ2-3; 10 bases agree with TRBD2. V lost 1 base, J lost 7 bases, and 3 bases stayed unmatched. The CDR3 has 14 amino acids. CDR1 is SGDLS, CDR2 YYNGEE, per germline. CDR3 amino acids: CASSVSSGGNTQYF. CDR3 coding DNA: TGTGCCAGCAGCGTATCTAGCGGGGGTAATACGCAGTATTTT.

This chain joins TRBV4-1 and TRBJ2-7; D perhaps matches TRBD2 (5 bases). V gave up 4 bases and J gave up 7 bases, with 17 bases separating them. Germline loops: CDR1 MGHRA, CDR2 YSYEKL. There are 14 residues in the CDR3. CDR3 region: CASSLQTLAWEQYF. The CDR3 coding sequence is TGCGCCAGCAGCCTACAGACCTTAGCGTGGGAGCAGTACTTC.

V gene TRBV28 combines with J gene TRBJ2-7; 7 nucleotides match TRBD1. The length of the CDR3 is 15 residues. J lost 4 bases, V lost 6 bases, and 12 bases had no gene match. CDR1 is MDHEN, CDR2 SYDVKM, per germline. CDR3 nucleotide sequence: TGTGCCAGCAGCTGGCCCCGACAGGGTGCGTACGAGCAGTACTTC. Encoded protein: CASSWPRQGAYEQYF.

This chain joins TRBV19 and TRBJ1-5; D is undetermined. Germline V lookup: CDR1 LNHDA, CDR2 SQIVND (reference sequence). Trimming cost V 6 bases and J 3 bases, with 12 bases left between them. The CDR3 totals 14 residues. The CDR3, as DNA: TGTGCCAGTAGCCGACGAGAGGACAATCAGCCCCAGCATTTT. Residues: CASSRREDNQPQHF.

The chain recombines TRBV30 with TRBJ2-7, with 11 bases matching TRBD1. There are 14 residues in the CDR3. The junction had 13 bases not matched to a gene; V was cut back by 8 bases and J by 7 bases. In germline, CDR1 is GTSNPN, CDR2 SVGIG (reference sequence). The CDR3 DNA reads TGTGCCGGAGGCCTCGGACAGGGGGCGCATGAGCAGTACTTC. Translation gives CAGGLGQGAHEQYF.

The gene calls are TRBV4-1 and TRBJ2-5; TRBD1 is a possible D gene (6 bases). CDR3 size: 15 residues. Per the germline V gene, CDR1 is MGHRA and CDR2 is YSYEKL. V lost 1 base, J lost 3 bases, and 12 bases lay in between. CDR3 in amino acids: CASSQVGASEETQYF. CDR3 in DNA: TGCGCCAGCAGCCAAGTGGGGGCTAGTGAAGAGACCCAGTACTTC.

The V gene is TRBV4-1, the J gene TRBJ2-1; D may correspond to TRBD1 or TRBD2 (5 bases each). Germline V lookup: CDR1 MGHRA, CDR2 YSYEKL. Trimming shortened V by 3 bases and J by 0 bases, and 21 bases separated the two germline ends. The CDR3 is made up of 19 amino acids. DNA of the CDR3: TGCGCCAGCAGCCACCCCGGGCTAAGGGCAGGGAGCTCCTACAATGAGCAGTTCTTC. Protein product: CASSHPGLRAGSSYNEQFF.

This clone occurred a few times. The chain uses TRBV2 and TRBJ1-6; D unclear. Germline loops: CDR1 SNHLY, CDR2 FYNNEI. The V end was cut by 2 bases, the J end by 7 bases, with 12 bases between. The CDR3 covers 15 residues. As DNA, the CDR3 is TGTGCCAGCAGTGAAATCGGCAGCCCCAATTCACCCCTCCACTTT. Its translation is CASSEIGSPNSPLHF.

V usage is TRBV5-5 and J usage is TRBJ2-3; no clear D gene. This CDR3 has 15 residues. Germline V gene lookup returns CDR1 SGHKS and CDR2 YYEKEE (reference sequence). Deletions cut 4 bases from V and 3 bases from J, with 15 bases between. CDR3 nucleotide sequence: TGTGCCAGCAGCCTCCGGTCGGTGAAAACAGATACGCAGTATTTT. Its translation: CASSLRSVKTDTQYF.

The genes are TRBV7-2 and TRBJ2-1, with no clear D. The CDR3 has 14 amino acids. V shed 1 base and J shed 3 bases, with 7 bases lying between them. From germline, CDR1 is SGHTA and CDR2 FQGNSA. The CDR3 nucleotides read TGTGCCAGCAGCTTAGGATACAACTACAATGAGCAGTTCTTC. It is translated as CASSLGYNYNEQFF.

The chain carries TRBV2 and TRBJ1-1; no clear D. The ends were cut back, 6 bases at V and 5 bases at J, with 16 bases in the middle. The germline CDR1 and CDR2 sequences are SNHLY and FYNNEI. There are 14 residues in the CDR3. CDR3 sequence reads: CASSSPTSGTEAFF. CDR3 sequence (DNA): TGTGCCAGCAGCTCCCCGACATCGGGAACTGAAGCTTTCTTT. The variable domain in full, with the rest retrieved from reference TRBV2 and TRBJ1-1, is EPEVTQTPSHQVTQMGQEVILRCVPISNHLYFYWYRQILGQKVEFLVSFYNNEISEKSEIFDDQFSVERPDGSNFTLKIRSTKLEDSAMYFCASSSPTSGTEAFFGQGTRLTVV.

The table lists this clone with a count of one. The V gene is TRBV6-5, the J gene TRBJ2-3; TRBD1 matches 7 bases. This CDR3 spans 14 amino acids. Germline loops: CDR1 MNHEY, CDR2 SVGAGI. J was trimmed by 5 bases and V by 6 bases; bases with no gene match: 8. In DNA, the CDR3 is TGTGCCAGCAGGCCCGTGACAGGGTTAGATACGCAGTATTTT. Its translation is CASRPVTGLDTQYF.

The sample holds a few counts of this clone. This chain links TRBV11-2 with TRBJ2-1; D is unresolved. CDR3 length: 14 amino acids. The V end lost 1 base, the J end lost 3 bases, and 7 bases lay between the germline ends. Germline-derived CDR1 and CDR2 are SGHAT and FQNNGV. The CDR3 here is CASSLAELYNEQFF. In DNA form, the CDR3 reads TGTGCCAGCAGCTTAGCGGAGCTCTACAATGAGCAGTTCTTC. The complete variable domain, with remaining parts taken from reference TRBV11-2 and TRBJ2-1, reads EAGVAQSPRYKIIEKRQSVAFWCNPISGHATLYWYQQILGQGPKLLIQFQNNGVVDDSQLPKDRFSAERLKGVDSTLKIQPAKLEDSAVYLCASSLAELYNEQFFGPGTRLTVL.